This TCR beta chain originates from a study of shared clonotypes between healthy human individuals. Whole-study findings and limits: Depth of sequencing was expected to influence donor clonotype sharing.

Looked up from germline, CDR1 is SGHVS and CDR2 is FNYEAQ. The CDR3 totals 16 residues. The ends were cut back, 5 bases at V and 1 base at J, with 15 bases in the middle. Original processing notes: Junction-only sequences without quality scores came from ImmunoSEQ, so filtering differed. TCRdb's copy holds only in-frame clones and misses some; the assay was immunoSEQ multiplex PCR. The V and J calls and the clone size are those of that table, but D and trimming were determined from the DNA. The table lists millions of clones, approximately 93% of them singletons. Remarks on this clone: Antigen: not known.

Donors had no recently reported acute infections or vaccinations and were HIV-negative. The donors were all Caucasian adults (living in Nashville, Tennessee). The J gene is TRBJ1-5, the V gene TRBV7-6; the D gene is possibly TRBD1 (6 bases). The TCR was taken from a man between 18 and 35 years old in good health. Some clones in this sample may be carry-over from other donors' samples. The material sequenced was naive CD4+ T cells from PBMCs. Noted subset: CD45RA+ positively selected. CDR3 in amino acids: CASSQVQGKSNQPQHF. The DNA of the CDR3 is TGTGCCAGCAGCCAGGTACAGGGCAAGAGCAATCAGCCCCAGCATTTT. The whole variable domain, filled in from reference TRBV7-6 and TRBJ1-5, reads GAGVSQSPRYKVTKRGQDVALRCDPISGHVSLYWYRQALGQGPEFLTYFNYEAQQDKSGLPNDRFSAERPEGSISTLTIQRTEQRDSAMYRCASSQVQGKSNQPQHFGDGTRLSIL.